Sequencing of this T cell receptor (beta chain) was carried out in a study of blood T cell repertoires in COVID-19. The overall study: Whether acute or convalescent, the COVID-19 samples came from the United States, Italy and Spain. T cells, B-cell-depleted T cells, or PBMCs supplied cDNA or gDNA.

The CDR3 runs 13 residues. Deletions cut 6 bases from V and 4 bases from J, with 11 bases between. Germline CDR1 and CDR2: MNHNY and SVGAGI (reference sequence). The method was immunoSEQ multiplex PCR; TCRdb's version includes in-frame clones alone and lacks a portion of them. This repertoire shows 300,000 to 400,000 clones, roughly 89% found once; its top ten account for less than 3.5%. The receptor was isolated from a woman aged 18-29 years who had recovered from COVID-19. Sequencing input: peripheral blood. V and J are TRBV6-6 and TRBJ2-3, with D perhaps TRBD2 (6 bases). CDR3 loop: CASSKPGADTQYF. In DNA, the CDR3 is TGTGCCAGCAGCAAGCCGGGAGCAGATACGCAGTATTTT.